This record looks at one T cell receptor (beta chain) sequence and its context. Its cognate antigen has yet to be identified. Base qualities were left out, and no much larger clone turns up one base away. CDR1 and CDR2 were assigned from the germline V gene as SQVTM and ANQGSEA. The germline V and J ends show losses of 4 bases and 3 bases respectively, and no gene match explains 0 bases of the junction. The CDR3 contains 12 residues, cysteine and phenylalanine counted. Only CDR3 DNA is held: 36 bases, read in frame from base 1. The data were obtained in a study of shared clonotypes between healthy human individuals (dated by TCRdb to 2019 to 2021). Describing the broader study: A few men and a couple of women, aged 18 to 49 years, made up the cohort. For each donor, three plates each were used for CD4 naive and CD4 memory, two plates were used for CD8 naive, and one plate was used for CD8 memory. Blood TCR repertoires of about 5 healthy adults were deeply sequenced to estimate repertoire size and the extent of clonotype sharing between individuals. Libraries were prepared and TCR repertoires were sequenced by different laboratories using diverse techniques, in order to increase sequencing depth and limit assay-specific biases. Each donor's leukapheresis produced roughly between roughly 0.9 and 9 billion PBMCs.

The investigation overall reported the following: Approximately 5% of naive CD4, more than 3% of naive CD8, 2.3% of memory CD4, and 0.4% of memory CD8 clonotypes were shared across a few donors. Incomplete sequencing was indicated by rarefaction of sorted-subset datasets, despite the large sequencing depth. Estimated clonotype richness was generally larger for naive than for memory subsets. Compared with non-shared clonotypes, clonotypes shared by all four sorted-subset donors had higher generation probabilities. Pairwise subsampling led to the expectation that sequencing depth would affect the degree of clonotype sharing among donors. The small number of donors limited the genetic and exposure-history diversity represented. Sampling was limited to blood, and TCR repertoires in tissue likely differ from TCR repertoires in blood.

Healthy HIV-negative adults with no recently reported acute infections or vaccinations were included as donors. Every donor was a Caucasian adult residing in Nashville, Tennessee, USA. Magnetic negative selection was used to enrich CD4+ T cells, after which naive cells were positively selected on CD45RA and the negative fraction became the memory subset. Blood was collected by leukapheresis, and PBMCs were isolated by Ficoll-Histopaque density gradient centrifugation and then cryopreserved in liquid nitrogen vapor phase. Analytical flow cytometry was used to check the purity and quantity of each magnetically sorted T cell population. From each sorted fraction, genomic DNA was isolated and quantified by UV absorbance on a Nanodrop 2000c. Using the deep immunoSEQ assay, multiplex PCR amplified TCR CDR3 regions from genomic DNA. Genomic DNA extracted from each cell subset was distributed evenly over all wells of several immunoSEQ 96-well plates, and each plate served as one replicate. For sorted subsets, around 200 ng genomic DNA, equal to tens of thousands of T cell genomes, was loaded into each replicate PCR. The purified libraries were quantified using a Qubit 3.0 fluorometer, sized with a Bioanalyzer 2100, and then quantified again using the KAPA Library Quantification kit. Each immunoSEQ 96-well plate was sequenced on its own single-read 150-cycle Illumina NextSeq 550 flow cell. In the authors' own workflow: Because only junctional sequences without quality scores were contained in the immunoSEQ output, filtering matching that applied to full-length reads could not be performed. Sequences were annotated with PyIR, a Python wrapper for IgBLAST v1.9, using IMGT germline references to assign V/J genes and CDR3. Reads with weak V/J assignments (E-value above 1e-6), missing CDR3, stop codons, out-of-frame junctions, or ambiguous translated residues were removed. V3J clonotypes were defined by identical inferred V gene, J gene, and CDR3 amino acid sequence. Percentage overlap between repertoires was calculated by dividing the number of shared unique clonotypes by the size of the smaller repertoire. Richness of each repertoire was evaluated using RTK rarefaction, the Chao1 estimator, and Recon v2.1 estimates of unobserved clonotypes. Generation probabilities were computed with OLGA for all TCRbeta clonotypes obtained by the gDNA method from a handful of donors. TCRdb's version of the immuneACCESS table is confined to in-frame rearrangements and falls short of the full clone set. An unresolved V gene accounts for under half of the shortfall where checked; the remainder is of unknown origin. V and J calls and clone size are given by that table; D and trimming were obtained from the DNA. This sample lists about 1.1 million clones; approximately 80% were detected once. The ten largest clones capture approximately 0.5% of the sample.

The chain employs TRBV29-1 and TRBJ1-1; TRBD1 lines up with 9 middle nucleotides. Sequencing input: memory CD4+ T cells from PBMCs. The meaning of the sample's cell subset or site label: CD45RA-negative fraction. The TCR sequence derives from a young man in good health. Some clones in this sample may be carry-over from other donors' samples. The CDR3 region reads CSVGTGDTEAFF. The DNA reads as follows: TGCAGCGTTGGGACAGGGGACACTGAAGCTTTCTTT.